Following are 15 T cell receptor beta chains from one sample sequenced in a study of CD8 T cells in ankylosing spondylitis. The antigens of these receptors remain unknown. TCRdb re-called the 5' RACE reads through MiXCR, storing one row per CDR3 protein. The table has roughly 700,000 distinct CDR3 sequences, around 20% seen once. Study-wide results and caveats: Ankylosing spondylitis blood seemed to carry a telltale TCR beta motif made of roughly eight highly homologous variants.

Sample: blood, either unsorted or a sorted T cell fraction (not recorded which). Receptors originate from a male donor with ankylosing spondylitis.

Ten or more counts support this clonotype. The chain couples TRBV20-1 to TRBJ2-7; tentative D call: TRBD1 (5 bases). This CDR3 contains 12 residues. The V gene lost 2 bases and the J gene lost 4 bases, with 9 bases spanning the gap. Germline-derived CDR1 and CDR2 are DFQATT and SNEGSKA (reference sequence). The CDR3 spells CSARQGLYEQYF. The CDR3 bases are TGCAGTGCTAGACAGGGTTTATACGAGCAGTACTTC.

The CDR3 loop reads CSGSVRDSEAFF. CDR3 nucleotide sequence: TGCAGCGGGTCAGTCCGGGACAGTGAAGCTTTCTTT. V is TRBV29-1 and J is TRBJ1-1; 7 bases line up with TRBD1. Germline V gene sequence: CDR1 SQVTM, CDR2 ANQGSEA. This CDR3 has 12 amino acids. After removal of 7 bases from V and 7 bases from J, the junction contained 9 bases not matched to a gene.

A few counts support this clonotype. The rearrangement joins TRBV6-2 or TRBV6-3 to TRBJ1-2, with 7 bases identical to TRBD1. The CDR3 runs 17 residues. The trim removed 0 bases at V and 1 base at J, leaving 8 bases unmatched. CDR1 and CDR2 from the germline V gene are MNHEY and SVGEGT. CDR3 coding DNA: TGTGCCAGCAGTTACTCTGGGGGACAGCGATTTAACTATGGCTACACCTTC. This sequence encodes CASSYSGGQRFNYGYTF.

The V and J genes are TRBV20-1 and TRBJ2-3; 10 bases align to TRBD2. The CDR3 length is 15 residues. The ends lost 4 bases at V and 2 bases at J; junction bases unmatched: 6. Germline V gene data show CDR1 as DFQATT and CDR2 as SNEGSKA (reference sequence). The CDR3 spells CSAKVAGGITDTQYF. DNA of the CDR3: TGCAGTGCTAAAGTAGCGGGGGGTATCACAGATACGCAGTATTTT.

The sample holds many counts of this clonotype. V and J are TRBV10-3 and TRBJ1-5, with 10 bases fitting TRBD1. The germline gives CDR1 ENHRY, CDR2 SYGVKD. CDR3 length: 14 amino acids. Unmatched junction bases numbered 5, after V lost 8 bases and J lost 4 bases. The CDR3 DNA reads TGTGCCATCTCCGAGGGACAGGGGAATCAGCCCCAGCATTTT. It specifies CAISEGQGNQPQHF.

For this clonotype: The CDR3 carries no conserved terminal phenylalanine or tryptophan, so it likely arises from a read error. V is TRBV12-3 or TRBV12-4 and J is TRBJ2-7; 8 positions match TRBD2. V shed 2 bases, J shed 6 bases, and the junction held 9 bases outside the gene matches. CDR3 length: 15 residues. CDR3 sequence: CASSLLSAGAVEQYL. Written as DNA, the CDR3 is TGTGCCAGCAGTTTATTATCAGCGGGAGCGGTCGAGCAGTACCTC.

The V gene is TRBV20-1, the J gene TRBJ2-7; TRBD1 matches 9 bases. The junction had 12 bases not matched to a gene; V was cut back by 6 bases and J by 6 bases. Germline CDR1 DFQATT, CDR2 SNEGSKA (reference sequence). CDR3 size: 14 residues. The CDR3 region is CSAESGTGSLEQYF. CDR3 in DNA: TGCAGTGCCGAATCCGGGACAGGGTCTCTCGAGCAGTACTTC.

This clonotype was picked up a small number of times. The gene calls are TRBV27 and TRBJ2-1; 11 bases are a match to TRBD2. CDR3 length equals 15 residues. Germline V gene lookup returns CDR1 MNHEY and CDR2 SMNVEV (reference sequence). The V gene end was trimmed by 6 bases and the J gene end by 9 bases; junction bases not matched to a gene: 10. The CDR3 region has the DNA TGTGCCAGCAGCTTACGACTAGCGGGATATGGTGAGCAGTTCTTC. Encoded protein: CASSLRLAGYGEQFF.

This chain connects TRBV5-1 to TRBJ2-3; D not resolved. V was pared by 0 bases and J by 6 bases, with 11 bases between. Germline V gene sequence: CDR1 SGHRS, CDR2 YFSETQ. CDR3 length: 14 residues. The CDR3 DNA sequence: TGCGCCAGCAGCTTGGGGTGGCCGACGGATACGCAGTATTTT. Its protein product is CASSLGWPTDTQYF.

This chain uses TRBV29-1 with TRBJ2-7; tentatively, D is TRBD2 (7 bases). V gave up 4 bases and J gave up 4 bases, with 17 bases separating them. This CDR3 contains 14 residues. CDR1 is SQVTM, CDR2 ANQGSEA, per germline. This chain's CDR3 is CSVGEGGARYEQYF. CDR3 DNA sequence: TGCAGCGTTGGGGAAGGGGGGGCAAGGTACGAGCAGTACTTC.

This chain uses TRBV6-1 with TRBJ1-6, with TRBD1 as a possible D gene (6 bases). Germline V CDR1 and CDR2: MNHNS, SASEGT. The CDR3 consists of 19 residues. V was trimmed by 0 bases and J by 0 bases, leaving 15 bases between them. CDR3 nucleotides: TGTGCCAGCAGTGAAGCGATTCCCGGGACATACTCCTATAATTCACCCCTCCACTTT. Protein product: CASSEAIPGTYSYNSPLHF.

This clonotype was seen only a few times. The rearrangement uses TRBV20-1 and TRBJ1-5, with TRBD1 identical over 10 bases. The V segment lost 3 bases and the J segment 7 bases; nucleotides outside the gene matches: 9. The CDR3 covers 15 residues. Germline V lookup: CDR1 DFQATT, CDR2 SNEGSKA (reference sequence). The CDR3 loop is CSASPGGQGTQPQHF. The CDR3 DNA sequence: TGCAGTGCTAGCCCCGGGGGACAGGGGACCCAGCCCCAGCATTTT.

This clonotype occurred a few times. The V and J genes are TRBV12-3 or TRBV12-4 and TRBJ2-2; D is ambiguous. This CDR3 has 14 amino acids. Trimming took off 7 bases at V and 6 bases at J, with 15 bases between the two ends. The DNA of the CDR3 is TGTGCCAGCAATTTGGGCAGCGTTGCCGGGGAGCTGTTTTTT. This translates into CASNLGSVAGELFF.

V usage is TRBV28 and J usage is TRBJ2-7; possibly TRBD2 for D (6 bases). CDR1 is MDHEN, CDR2 SYDVKM, per germline. V was shortened by 6 bases and J by 2 bases, with 14 bases between the two germline ends. The CDR3 is 14 residues long. CDR3: CASSPSDLPYEQYF. The CDR3 coding sequence is TGTGCCAGCAGCCCTAGCGACCTCCCCTACGAGCAGTACTTC. The variable domain in full, with the rest retrieved from reference TRBV28 and TRBJ2-7, is DVKVTQSSRYLVKRTGEKVFLECVQDMDHENMFWYRQDPGLGLRLIYFSYDVKMKEKGDIPEGYSVSREKKERFSLILESASTNQTSMYLCASSPSDLPYEQYFGPGTRLTVT.

This chain connects TRBV28 to TRBJ2-5; TRBD2 aligns across 8 bases. Germline loops: CDR1 MDHEN, CDR2 SYDVKM. Trimming took 5 bases from V and 5 from J; bases not matched to a gene: 13. This CDR3 has 16 amino acids. In DNA form, the CDR3 reads TGTGCCAGCAGTGGGCGCGGTAGCGGGATATTTGAGACCCAGTACTTC. This translates into CASSGRGSGIFETQYF.